This T cell receptor (beta chain) was sequenced for a study of cytomegalovirus exposure and HLA in healthy donors. Study observations and caveats: In a later analysis, across HLA loci, associated TCR counts were highest for DRB1, lowest for HLA-C. Reports described diagnosis of cytomegalovirus status by the classifier as highly specific and sensitive. A highly shared variant cluster was judged a likely technical artifact. Most of the TCR beta V segments (in an earlier analysis) were productive either about 87% or about 30% of the time.

Note on this clone: Antigen: not known.

The PCR employed 60 Vbeta primers together with 13 Jbeta primers. The assay was immunoSEQ multiplex PCR, and TCRdb's table has in-frame clones only and misses some. The specimen's table records 50,000 to 70,000 clones. V trimming: 5 bases; J trimming: 8 bases; junction bases outside the gene matches: 9. Germline V lookup: CDR1 MDHEN, CDR2 SYDVKM. This CDR3 has 14 residues. This receptor was taken from a male donor in good health and CMV-seronegative. The sample consisted of PBMCs. V is TRBV28 and J is TRBJ2-4; 7 bases line up with TRBD2. The CDR3 coding sequence is TGTGCCAGCAGTGGGGGGGGGAGGGAGGACATTCAGTACTTC. Translated: CASSGGGREDIQYF.